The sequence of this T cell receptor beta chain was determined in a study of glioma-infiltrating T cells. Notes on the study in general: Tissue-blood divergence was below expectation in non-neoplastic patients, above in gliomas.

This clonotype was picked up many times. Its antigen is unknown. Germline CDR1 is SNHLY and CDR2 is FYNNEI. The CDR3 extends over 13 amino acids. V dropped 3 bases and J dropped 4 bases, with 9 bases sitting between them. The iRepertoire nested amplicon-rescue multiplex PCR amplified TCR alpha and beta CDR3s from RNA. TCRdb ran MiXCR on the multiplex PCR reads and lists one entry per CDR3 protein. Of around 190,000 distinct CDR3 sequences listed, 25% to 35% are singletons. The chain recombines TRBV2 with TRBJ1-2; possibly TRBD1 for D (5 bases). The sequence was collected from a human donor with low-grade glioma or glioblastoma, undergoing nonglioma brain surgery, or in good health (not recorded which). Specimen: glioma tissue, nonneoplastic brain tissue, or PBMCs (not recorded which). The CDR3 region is CASSETVIYGYTF. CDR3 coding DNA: TGTGCCAGCAGTGAGACAGTAATCTATGGCTACACCTTC.